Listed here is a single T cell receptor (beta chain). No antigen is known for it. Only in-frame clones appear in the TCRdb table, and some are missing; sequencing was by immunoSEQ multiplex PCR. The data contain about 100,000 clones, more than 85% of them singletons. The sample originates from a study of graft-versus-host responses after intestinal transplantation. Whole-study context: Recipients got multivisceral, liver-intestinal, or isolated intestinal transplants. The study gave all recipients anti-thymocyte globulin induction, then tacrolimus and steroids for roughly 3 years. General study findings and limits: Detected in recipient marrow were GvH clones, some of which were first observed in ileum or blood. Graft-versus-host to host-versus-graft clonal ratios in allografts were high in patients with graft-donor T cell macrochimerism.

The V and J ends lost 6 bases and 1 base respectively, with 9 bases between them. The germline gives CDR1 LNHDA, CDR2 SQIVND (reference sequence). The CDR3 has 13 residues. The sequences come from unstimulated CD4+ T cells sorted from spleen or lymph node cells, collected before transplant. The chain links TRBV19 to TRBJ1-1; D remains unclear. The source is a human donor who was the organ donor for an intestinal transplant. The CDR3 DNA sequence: TGTGCCAGTAGCTCCGGAAGGAACACTGAAGCTTTCTTT. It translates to CASSSGRNTEAFF.